The 32 T cell receptor beta chains below all came from one sample that was sequenced in a study of identical twins. TCRdb recomputed calls from the 5' RACE reads with MiXCR, one row per CDR3 protein. This repertoire shows about 660,000 distinct CDR3 sequences, over 8.5% found once; its top ten account for 0.85% to 1%. These same records also appear under a second study, on yellow fever vaccine responses in identical twins.

Source material: PBMCs. The source of these receptors is a woman in her late teens or twenties in good health.

V and J are TRBV12-3 or TRBV12-4 and TRBJ2-7, with D uncertain. The CDR3 covers 15 residues. Trimming stripped 6 bases from V and 2 bases from J, with 17 bases between. CDR3 nucleotides: TGTGCCAGCAGCCTACCGGGCCATGCCCCCTACGAGCAGTACTTC. Translated: CASSLPGHAPYEQYF.

V is TRBV11-2 and J is TRBJ1-5; D gene ambiguous. Germline V CDR1 and CDR2: SGHAT, FQNNGV. Trimming took 1 base from V and 3 from J, leaving 13 bases between them. The CDR3 runs 16 residues. The CDR3 nucleotides are TGTGCCAGCAGCTTAGGAGGTACGGGGTACAATCAGCCCCAGCATTTT. It yields the protein CASSLGGTGYNQPQHF.

The chain is built from TRBV24-1 and TRBJ2-1; D may be TRBD2 (5 bases). Germline V gene sequence: CDR1 KGHDR, CDR2 SFDVKD. The ends were cut back, 6 bases at V and 4 bases at J, with 18 bases in the middle. This CDR3 contains 16 residues. CDR3 bases: TGTGCCACCAGTCCCTCTGAGGGTTATATGTACAATGAGCAGTTCTTC. Encoded protein: CATSPSEGYMYNEQFF.

The rearrangement links TRBV20-1 to TRBJ2-4, with no clear D. The CDR3 is made up of 16 amino acids. Germline-derived CDR1 and CDR2 are DFQATT and SNEGSKA (reference sequence). The V end lost 1 base, the J end lost 0 bases, and 13 bases lay between the germline ends. The CDR3, as DNA: TGCAGTGCTAGAGGGGGTACAACCTTAGCCAAAAACATTCAGTACTTC. This codes for CSARGGTTLAKNIQYF.

The CDR3 bases are TGTGCCAGCAGTGCCCCGGGACAGGGTGTCGAGACCCAGTACTTC. As protein: CASSAPGQGVETQYF. The rearrangement uses TRBV28 and TRBJ2-5; 9 nucleotides line up with TRBD1. Germline CDR1 is MDHEN and CDR2 is SYDVKM. The J segment lost 5 bases and the V segment lost 5 bases, leaving 9 bases of the junction unmatched. This CDR3 has 15 amino acids. Full variable domain (missing parts from reference TRBV28 and TRBJ2-5): DVKVTQSSRYLVKRTGEKVFLECVQDMDHENMFWYRQDPGLGLRLIYFSYDVKMKEKGDIPEGYSVSREKKERFSLILESASTNQTSMYLCASSAPGQGVETQYFGPGTRLLVL.

This clonotype showed up just a few times. The chain recombines TRBV7-6 with TRBJ2-3; the D gene is possibly TRBD2 (6 bases). The CDR3 totals 16 residues. Trimming took 1 base from V and 2 from J, leaving 13 bases between them. Germline V gene sequence: CDR1 SGHVS, CDR2 FNYEAQ. This CDR3 is CASSLGAGSPTDTQYF. The CDR3 DNA reads as TGTGCCAGCAGCTTAGGTGCGGGGAGTCCCACAGATACGCAGTATTTT.

A few counts support this clonotype. The V and J genes are TRBV6-5 and TRBJ1-4; weak D call: TRBD1 (5 bases). The length of the CDR3 is 16 residues. In germline, CDR1 is MNHEY, CDR2 SVGAGI. The V end lost 4 bases, the J end lost 6 bases, and 18 bases lay between the germline ends. CDR3 loop: CASSSLQGNRHEKLFF. The CDR3 bases are TGTGCCAGCAGTTCTTTGCAGGGAAACCGCCATGAAAAACTGTTTTTT.

This sequence joins TRBV6-1 and TRBJ2-3, with 10 nucleotides matching TRBD2. This CDR3 comprises 16 residues. V shed 6 bases and J 4 bases; nucleotides not matched to a gene: 10. CDR1 and CDR2 (germline): MNHNS, SASEGT. CDR3 region: CASSQRLAGVADTQYF. The CDR3, as DNA: TGTGCCAGCAGCCAGCGTCTAGCGGGAGTCGCAGATACGCAGTATTTT.

Many counts were recorded for this clonotype. The rearrangement joins TRBV6-1 to TRBJ1-1; 7 positions match TRBD1. The CDR3 covers 14 residues. The V gene end was trimmed by 6 bases and the J gene end by 2 bases; junction bases not matched to a gene: 6. Germline assignment: CDR1 MNHNS and CDR2 SASEGT. For the CDR3, the DNA is TGTGCCAGCAGACAGACAGGGCTTAACACTGAAGCTTTCTTT. It is translated as CASRQTGLNTEAFF.

The chain couples TRBV10-3 to TRBJ2-3; D unresolved. Trimming left V 4 bases short and J 1 base short, with 15 bases between. Germline V gene lookup returns CDR1 ENHRY and CDR2 SYGVKD. CDR3 length: 16 amino acids. The CDR3 region is CAISARSSQGTDTQYF. CDR3 nucleotides: TGTGCCATCAGTGCTAGATCCAGCCAAGGCACAGATACGCAGTATTTT.

The rearrangement uses TRBV20-1 and TRBJ2-7; maybe TRBD2 (5 bases). Looked up from germline, CDR1 is DFQATT and CDR2 is SNEGSKA (reference sequence). The CDR3 runs to 14 residues. Deletions cut 3 bases from V and 3 bases from J, with 15 bases between. CDR3 DNA: TGCAGTGCTAGGCCCTACCGGACTGGCTACGAGCAGTACTTC. It yields the protein CSARPYRTGYEQYF.

This clonotype was seen a few times. V and J are TRBV6-2 or TRBV6-3 and TRBJ2-7, with 10 bases identical to TRBD2. This CDR3 is 16 amino acids long. J lost 2 bases, V lost 2 bases, and 6 bases had no gene match. The germline V gene has CDR1 MNHEY and CDR2 SVGEGT. The CDR3 DNA follows: TGTGCCAGCAGTTACCCAGCTAGCGGGGGCGCCTACGAGCAGTACTTC. The encoded protein is CASSYPASGGAYEQYF.

The chain joins TRBV27 to TRBJ2-1; D not resolved. The CDR3 is 14 residues long. V lost 6 bases to trimming and J lost 5 bases, with 14 bases between them. CDR1 and CDR2 from the germline V gene are MNHEY and SMNVEV (reference sequence). Written as DNA, the CDR3 is TGTGCCAGCAGACCTTTCAGTATACACAATGAGCAGTTCTTC. Amino acid sequence: CASRPFSIHNEQFF.

This chain's CDR3 is CSAKRTGATEAFF. CDR3 nucleotides: TGCAGTGCAAAGAGGACAGGGGCCACTGAAGCTTTCTTT. The chain carries TRBV20-1 and TRBJ1-1, with 9 bases aligning to TRBD1. CDR3 length equals 13 residues. In germline, CDR1 is DFQATT, CDR2 SNEGSKA (reference sequence). The V segment lost 6 bases and the J segment 4 bases; nucleotides outside the gene matches: 6.

This clonotype was recorded at least ten times. The chain uses TRBV14 and TRBJ2-5, with D perhaps matching TRBD2 (5 bases). CDR1 and CDR2 (germline): SGHDN, FVKESK. CDR3 length equals 14 residues. The germline V and J ends were trimmed by 5 bases and 5 bases, with 15 bases remaining between them. As DNA, the CDR3 is TGTGCCAGCAGCTCTGCACCGGGGATGGAGACCCAGTACTTC. It translates to CASSSAPGMETQYF.

This clonotype was counted ten times or more. V and J are TRBV7-2 and TRBJ1-3; D unresolved. From germline, CDR1 is SGHTA and CDR2 FQGNSA. CDR3 length: 14 amino acids. The ends were cut back, 8 bases at V and 0 bases at J, with 11 bases in the middle. The CDR3 bases are TGTGCCAGCCTCCGCCCGAGCTCTGGAAACACCATATATTTT. Its translation: CASLRPSSGNTIYF.

This clonotype has a handful of counts. The genes are TRBV3-1 and TRBJ2-7; a possible D gene is TRBD1 (6 bases). CDR1 and CDR2 from the germline V gene are LGHDT and YNNKEL (reference sequence). The CDR3 totals 16 residues. V was pared by 1 base and J by 2 bases, with 15 bases between. The CDR3 DNA reads as TGTGCCAGCAGCCAAGCGGACAGCGAGTTCACCTACGAGCAGTACTTC. Amino acid sequence: CASSQADSEFTYEQYF.

J is TRBJ2-7 and V is TRBV7-6; TRBD2 agrees at 11 bases. The CDR3 length is 18 residues. The V gene end was trimmed by 1 base and the J gene end by 2 bases; junction bases not matched to a gene: 10. CDR1 is SGHVS, CDR2 FNYEAQ, per germline. The CDR3 here is CASSLDLPTSGKTYEQYF. The DNA for the CDR3 is TGTGCCAGCAGCTTAGACTTGCCGACTAGCGGGAAAACCTACGAGCAGTACTTC.

At least ten counts were recorded for this clonotype. The V gene is TRBV7-2, the J gene TRBJ2-1; D might be TRBD1 or TRBD2, each matching 5 bases. The CDR3 runs to 15 residues. Germline V gives CDR1 SGHTA, CDR2 FQGNSA. Trimming removed 6 bases from V and 7 bases from J, with 19 bases in between. In nucleotides, the CDR3 is TGTGCCAGCAGTCCTCGGGACCCGGGGATGAATGAGCAGTTCTTC. Translating it yields CASSPRDPGMNEQFF.

The chain recombines TRBV12-3 or TRBV12-4 with TRBJ1-6; D is unclear. The CDR3 has 14 amino acids. The V end lost 5 bases, the J end lost 9 bases, and 14 bases lay between the germline ends. The CDR3, as DNA: TGTGCCAGCAGTCTAGTACAGAGAGCTTCACCCCTCCACTTT. Protein sequence: CASSLVQRASPLHF.

The sample holds a few counts of this clonotype. The V gene is TRBV5-1, the J gene TRBJ2-7, with D tentatively TRBD2 (6 bases). The germline V and J ends were trimmed by 5 bases and 3 bases, with 12 bases remaining between them. Germline CDR1 and CDR2: SGHRS and YFSETQ. This CDR3 has 13 residues. CDR3 sequence: CASRVEGSYEQYF. The DNA of the CDR3 is TGCGCCAGCAGGGTGGAGGGCAGCTACGAGCAGTACTTC.

This clonotype appeared a few times. The rearrangement uses TRBV9 and TRBJ2-1; TRBD1 aligns across 8 bases. The CDR3 runs to 16 residues. Germline CDR1 SGDLS, CDR2 YYNGEE. V shed 0 bases, J shed 4 bases, and the junction held 6 bases outside the gene matches. DNA for the CDR3: TGTGCCAGCAGCGTAGACGGACAGGGAGTTTACAATGAGCAGTTCTTC. Protein product: CASSVDGQGVYNEQFF.

This clonotype has just a few counts. The chain uses TRBV5-1 and TRBJ1-1; 8 bases map to TRBD1. J was trimmed by 4 bases and V by 4 bases; bases with no gene match: 15. Per germline, CDR1 SGHRS and CDR2 YFSETQ. There are 17 residues in the CDR3. CDR3 sequence reads: CASSPRPGTGSGTEAFF. The CDR3 nucleotides are TGCGCCAGCAGCCCCCGTCCCGGGACAGGTTCGGGCACTGAAGCTTTCTTT.

The V and J genes are TRBV29-1 and TRBJ2-7, with TRBD2 matching over 9 bases. Germline trimming cut 1 base from V and 6 bases from J; bases unmatched to any gene: 7. CDR1 and CDR2 from the germline V gene are SQVTM and ANQGSEA. This CDR3 is 14 amino acids long. The CDR3 nucleotides are TGCAGCGTTGAAGGGCTAGCGGGATCTATCGAGCAGTACTTC. Amino acids: CSVEGLAGSIEQYF.

The chain employs TRBV7-2 and TRBJ1-1, with unresolved D. The germline gives CDR1 SGHTA, CDR2 FQGNSA. Trimming pared 3 bases from V and 6 bases from J, leaving 8 bases between. CDR3 length equals 12 residues. The CDR3 nucleotides are TGTGCCAGCAGCTTGAGGAGATCTGAAGCTTTCTTT. Protein: CASSLRRSEAFF.

This clonotype showed up many times. The chain couples TRBV25-1 to TRBJ2-4; tentative D call: TRBD2 (5 bases). This CDR3 has 15 amino acids. Per germline, CDR1 MGHDK and CDR2 SYGVNS. V was pared by 2 bases and J by 0 bases, with 8 bases between. The CDR3 nucleotides read TGTGCCAGCAGTGAACCCGGACTAGCCAAAAACATTCAGTACTTC. This codes for CASSEPGLAKNIQYF.

This rearrangement joins TRBV7-6 to TRBJ2-7; 7 bases match TRBD1. The CDR3 is 11 amino acids. Germline V CDR1 and CDR2: SGHVS, FNYEAQ. The V and J ends lost 1 base and 12 bases, in that order; junction bases with no gene match: 3. CDR3 coding DNA: TGTGCCAGCAGCTTAGACAGGGGAGTGTACTTC. Encoded protein: CASSLDRGVYF.

At least ten counts were recorded for this clonotype. The chain carries TRBV25-1 and TRBJ2-7, with D perhaps matching TRBD2 (6 bases). In germline, CDR1 is MGHDK, CDR2 SYGVNS. The CDR3 length is 13 residues. V shed 3 bases and J shed 3 bases, with 9 bases lying between them. For the CDR3, the DNA is TGTGCCAGCAGTGATCTGGGGGGCTACGAGCAGTACTTC. It encodes CASSDLGGYEQYF.

This clonotype appeared many times. The V gene is TRBV11-1, the J gene TRBJ2-1, with 8 bases lining up with TRBD1. Per germline, CDR1 SGHAT and CDR2 FQDESV (reference sequence). The trim removed 5 bases at V and 0 bases at J, leaving 3 bases unmatched. The CDR3 has 15 amino acids. CDR3 bases: TGTGCCAGCAGCCCCGGGACAGGCTCCTACAATGAGCAGTTCTTC. Translating gives CASSPGTGSYNEQFF.

CDR3 nucleotides: TGTGCCAGCAGCCCCGTTGCGGTCGGCGGGAGGGCGAAAGATACGCAGTATTTT. Amino acid sequence: CASSPVAVGGRAKDTQYF. The chain recombines TRBV3-1 with TRBJ2-3, with 9 positions matching TRBD2. Germline V gives CDR1 LGHDT, CDR2 YNNKEL (reference sequence). The CDR3 extends over 18 amino acids. With V trimmed by 4 bases and J by 5 bases, 16 bases remained unmatched.

The chain uses TRBV7-8 and TRBJ1-5; TRBD1 might be the D (5 bases). Germline CDR1 reads SGHVS; CDR2 reads FQNEAQ. The CDR3 covers 16 residues. The V gene lost 3 bases and the J gene lost 2 bases, with 14 bases spanning the gap. The CDR3 sequence: CASSLADSGRNQPQHF. As DNA, the CDR3 is TGTGCCAGCAGCTTGGCAGACAGTGGACGCAATCAGCCCCAGCATTTT. The whole variable domain, remainder taken from reference TRBV7-8 and TRBJ1-5, is GAGVSQSPRYKVAKRGQDVALRCDPISGHVSLFWYQQALGQGPEFLTYFQNEAQLDKSGLPSDRFFAERPEGSVSTLKIQRTQQEDSAVYLCASSLADSGRNQPQHFGDGTRLSIL.

This clonotype was recorded many times. The chain employs TRBV4-1 and TRBJ2-7; TRBD1 matches 7 bases. The CDR3 covers 15 residues. Losses at the gene ends were 1 base for V and 1 base for J; bases not matched to a gene: 4. The germline gives CDR1 MGHRA, CDR2 YSYEKL. The CDR3 DNA follows: TGCGCCAGCAGCCAAGGACAGGGACCTTCCTACGAGCAGTACTTC. Its protein product is CASSQGQGPSYEQYF.